These 2 T cell receptor beta chains were all obtained from the same sample, sequenced in a study of T and B cells in COVID-19 patients. BIOMED2 TRB-A/B primer pools were used in multiplex TRB PCR. TCRdb re-analysed the multiplex PCR reads in MiXCR, keeping a single row per CDR3 protein. The table shows 15,000 to 20,000 distinct CDR3 sequences, with approximately 37% occurring only once. Blood genomic DNA input for TRB amplification was roughly 220-500 ng. Sequenced material: blood. These receptors came from a human donor with active COVID-19.

The chain combines TRBV27 with TRBJ1-1, with D unresolved. CDR1 and CDR2 from the germline V gene are MNHEY and SMNVEV (reference sequence). The CDR3 spans 15 residues. The V gene lost 6 bases and the J gene lost 3 bases, with 17 bases spanning the gap. CDR3 sequence: CASSPAPIFYTEAFF. The CDR3 DNA is TGTGCCAGCAGCCCGGCCCCGATCTTTTACACTGAAGCTTTCTTT.

The genes are TRBV6-2 or TRBV6-3 and TRBJ1-1; D is perhaps TRBD1 (6 bases). This CDR3 spans 15 amino acids. V lost 2 bases and J lost 3, with 13 bases in between. Germline lookup yields CDR1 MNHEY and CDR2 SVGEGT. The DNA of the CDR3 is TGTGCCAGCAGTTACAGGGGGAGAAAGGACACTGAAGCTTTCTTT. Protein: CASSYRGRKDTEAFF.